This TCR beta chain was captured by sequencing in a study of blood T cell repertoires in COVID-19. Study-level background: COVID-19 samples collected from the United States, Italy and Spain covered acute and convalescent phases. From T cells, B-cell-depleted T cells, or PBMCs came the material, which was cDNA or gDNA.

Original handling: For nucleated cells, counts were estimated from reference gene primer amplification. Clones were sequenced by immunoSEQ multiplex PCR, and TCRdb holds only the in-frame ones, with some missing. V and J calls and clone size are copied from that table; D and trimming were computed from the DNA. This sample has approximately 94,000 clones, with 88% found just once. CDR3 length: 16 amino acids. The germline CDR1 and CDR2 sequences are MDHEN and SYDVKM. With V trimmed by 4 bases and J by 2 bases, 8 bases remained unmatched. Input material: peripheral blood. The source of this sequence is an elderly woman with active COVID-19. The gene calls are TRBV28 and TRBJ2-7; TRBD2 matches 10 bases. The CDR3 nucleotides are TGTGCCAGCAGTTCCGGACTAGCGGAACGAACCTACGAGCAGTACTTC. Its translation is CASSSGLAERTYEQYF.